This T cell receptor (beta chain) was documented in a study of Tregs in tolerant kidney transplant recipients. Study-wide results and limits: Few patients were studied, so findings need validation in larger groups. Tregs expanded with activated donor B cells seemed most donor-specific. This study did not directly address biological reproducibility.

A word on this clone: Its specificity is not known.

Generated by immunoSEQ multiplex PCR, the TCRdb table keeps only in-frame clones and is missing some. Of roughly 64,000 clones listed, more than 70% are singletons. V lost 0 bases and J 2 bases, leaving 21 bases between the germline ends. This CDR3 is 19 amino acids long. Germline V gene data show CDR1 as LGHNT and CDR2 as FRNRAP. Mixed chimerism was transient after nonmyeloablative marrow transplants from related graft donors. The genes are TRBV12-5 and TRBJ2-3; D might be TRBD1 (7 bases). The sequence came from a human patient who received a combined kidney and bone marrow transplant. Some T cells here may be from the graft donor. The source material was CD4+ T cells from blood (PBMCs), sampled 6 months after the transplant. CDR3 DNA sequence: TGTGCTAGTGGTTTGGTACGGGCAGGGGGGCTACCTACCACAGATACGCAGTATTTT. This encodes CASGLVRAGGLPTTDTQYF.